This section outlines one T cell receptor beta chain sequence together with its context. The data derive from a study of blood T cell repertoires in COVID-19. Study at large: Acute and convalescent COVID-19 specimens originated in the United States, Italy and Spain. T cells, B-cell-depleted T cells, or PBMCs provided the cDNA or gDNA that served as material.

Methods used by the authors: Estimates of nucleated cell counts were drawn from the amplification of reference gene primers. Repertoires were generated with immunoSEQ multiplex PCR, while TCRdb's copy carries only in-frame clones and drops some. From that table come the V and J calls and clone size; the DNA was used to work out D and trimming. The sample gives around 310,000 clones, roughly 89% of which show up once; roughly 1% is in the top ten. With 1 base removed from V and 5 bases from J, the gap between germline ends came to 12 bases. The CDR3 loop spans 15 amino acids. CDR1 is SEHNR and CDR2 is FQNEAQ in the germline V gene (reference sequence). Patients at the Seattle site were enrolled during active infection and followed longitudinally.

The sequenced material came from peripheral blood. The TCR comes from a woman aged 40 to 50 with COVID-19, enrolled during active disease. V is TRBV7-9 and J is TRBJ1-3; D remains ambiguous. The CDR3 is CASSLGAGERNTIYF. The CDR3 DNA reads TGTGCCAGCAGCTTAGGGGCGGGAGAGAGAAACACCATATATTTT. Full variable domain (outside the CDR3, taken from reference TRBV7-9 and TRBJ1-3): DTGVSQNPRHKITKRGQNVTFRCDPISEHNRLYWYRQTLGQGPEFLTYFQNEAQLEKSRLLSDRFSAERPKGSFSTLEIQRTEQGDSAMYLCASSLGAGERNTIYFGEGSWLTVV.